The entry that follows covers one T cell receptor (beta chain) sequence. One entry per CDR3 protein, called by TCRdb with MiXCR from the RT-PCR reads. The table has about 680,000 distinct CDR3 sequences, over 12% seen once. This CDR3 has 16 amino acids. Trimming cost V 6 bases and J 7 bases; bases outside gene matches: 14. Material: memory CD4+ T cells from blood. The chain employs TRBV12-3 or TRBV12-4 and TRBJ1-4; 7 bases are a match to TRBD1. The receptor was isolated from a female donor in good health, serving as a healthy control. The CDR3 loop is CASRDSGGRGGEKLFF. The CDR3 nucleotides are TGTGCCAGCAGAGACTCAGGGGGGAGGGGAGGTGAAAAACTGTTTTTT.